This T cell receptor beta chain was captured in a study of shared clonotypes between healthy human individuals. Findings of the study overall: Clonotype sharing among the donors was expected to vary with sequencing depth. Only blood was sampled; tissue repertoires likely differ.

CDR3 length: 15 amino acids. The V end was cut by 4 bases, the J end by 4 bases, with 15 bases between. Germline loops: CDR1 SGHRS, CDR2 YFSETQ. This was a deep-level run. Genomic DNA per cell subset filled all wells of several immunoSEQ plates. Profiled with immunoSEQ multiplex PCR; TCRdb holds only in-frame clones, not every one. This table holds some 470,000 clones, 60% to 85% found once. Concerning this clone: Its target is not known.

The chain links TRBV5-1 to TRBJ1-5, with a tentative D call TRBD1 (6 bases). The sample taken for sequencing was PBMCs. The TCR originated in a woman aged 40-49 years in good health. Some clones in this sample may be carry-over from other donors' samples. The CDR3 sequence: CASSIAGTLNQPQHF. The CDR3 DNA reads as TGCGCCAGCAGCATAGCCGGGACACTTAATCAGCCCCAGCATTTT.